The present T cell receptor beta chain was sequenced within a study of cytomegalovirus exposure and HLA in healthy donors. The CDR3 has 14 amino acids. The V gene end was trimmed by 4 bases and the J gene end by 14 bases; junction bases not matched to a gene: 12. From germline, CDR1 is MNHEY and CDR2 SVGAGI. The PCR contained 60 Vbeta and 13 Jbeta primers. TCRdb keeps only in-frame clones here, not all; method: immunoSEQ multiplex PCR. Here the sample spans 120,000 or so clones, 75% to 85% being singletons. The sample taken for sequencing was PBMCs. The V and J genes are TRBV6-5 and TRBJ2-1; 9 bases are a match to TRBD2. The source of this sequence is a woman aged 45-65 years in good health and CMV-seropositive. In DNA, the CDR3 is TGTGCCAGCAGTTCCAGCGGGGGGTTTCGGAAGGAGTTCTTC. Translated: CASSSSGGFRKEFF.